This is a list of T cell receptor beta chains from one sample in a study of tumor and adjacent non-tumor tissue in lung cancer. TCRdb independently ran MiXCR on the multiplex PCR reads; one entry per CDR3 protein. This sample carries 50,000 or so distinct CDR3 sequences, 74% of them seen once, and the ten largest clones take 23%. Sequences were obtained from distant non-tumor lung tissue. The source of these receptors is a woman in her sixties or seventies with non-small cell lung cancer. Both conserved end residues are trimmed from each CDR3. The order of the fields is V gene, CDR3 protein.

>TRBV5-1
ASSLGEINNQPQH
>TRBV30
AWMRDQSPYNEQF
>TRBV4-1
ACSQDSETGRGYT
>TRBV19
ASSIEGSGGFEQF
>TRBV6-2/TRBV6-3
ARSPSPGGPPMEQY
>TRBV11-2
VSILSLGTGELF
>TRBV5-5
ASSFLAGDYGQY
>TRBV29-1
SVVPEMVDRQY
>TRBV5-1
ASSWAGTVLYQPQH
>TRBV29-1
SVGVNGKLF
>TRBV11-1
ASSWGFAASSYNKQS